A selection of T cell receptor beta chains follows, all from one sample in a study of OX40 agonist ivuxolimab in advanced cancers. Clones were read by immunoSEQ multiplex PCR, and TCRdb kept only the in-frame ones, dropping some. Of tens of thousands of clones in the sample, 89% were seen once. The sequencing here drew on CD4+ or CD8+ T cells sorted from blood, taken in a trial of the OX40 agonist ivuxolimab. Receptors were obtained from an adult with an advanced solid tumor such as melanoma, head and neck, liver or kidney cancer. The CDR3 runs from the conserved cysteine through the conserved F or W.

j_call v_call cdr3_aa
TRBJ2-2 TRBV28 CASSSRTGTSGGELFF
TRBJ2-7 TRBV28 CASNERELYEQYF
TRBJ2-7 TRBV9 CASSPPTKGPFEQYF
TRBJ2-5 TRBV19 CASSMGLGETQYF
TRBJ2-3 TRBV6-1 CAGRDRGIDTQYF
TRBJ2-1 TRBV6-6 CASSYSDEQFF
TRBJ2-7 TRBV14 CASSQVTATYEQYF
TRBJ2-7 TRBV13 CASSGPGTSGRYYEQYF
TRBJ2-3 TRBV30 CAWRQGVGGTDTQYF
TRBJ2-1 TRBV13 CASNEVYNEQFF
TRBJ2-7 TRBV2 CASSDSSSYEQYF
TRBJ2-3 TRBV28 CASSPGQGTDTQYF
TRBJ2-3 TRBV9 CASSPETLSTDTQYF
TRBJ1-1 TRBV6-5 CASSYSGPTEAFF
TRBJ2-2 TRBV27 CASSLEGGTGELFF
TRBJ2-1 TRBV9 CASSARDTPNEQFF
TRBJ1-6 TRBV11-2 CASSLDGRGLNSPLHF
TRBJ2-7 TRBV30 CAWSPSDEGRWNEQYF
TRBJ2-7 TRBV9 CASSARTGPTEQYF
TRBJ1-5 TRBV19 CASSIYGETNQPQHF
TRBJ2-7 TRBV28 CASSYASYEQYF
TRBJ2-7 TRBV6-1 CASSKEVYEQYF
TRBJ2-5 TRBV6-6 CASSSQREDQETQYF
TRBJ2-3 TRBV5-1 CASSLYESHTSTDTQYF
TRBJ2-2 TRBV4-3 CASSQGQGSTGELFF
TRBJ2-5 TRBV5-6 CASSFVSETQYF
TRBJ2-7 TRBV7-9 CASSTPGDRGVHEQYF
TRBJ2-3 TRBV2 CASRTWGRGSTDTQYF
TRBJ2-1 TRBV6-5 CASSRAGEQFF
TRBJ2-1 TRBV5-1 CASSSRQGLYNEQFF
TRBJ2-2 TRBV7-9 CASSATFTGELFF
TRBJ1-5 TRBV6-7 CASSYPGTASNQPQHF
TRBJ1-2 TRBV7-8 CASSLAEGAAGYGYTF
TRBJ2-5 TRBV4-3 CASSQDRRETQYF
TRBJ1-2 TRBV30 CAWDDGGYGYTF
TRBJ1-2 TRBV6-5 CATIGGDGYTF
TRBJ2-1 TRBV19 CASQGLAGPYNEQFF
TRBJ2-5 TRBV27 CVSGDLGEETQYF
TRBJ2-7 TRBV11-2 CASSPGQGASKFYEQYF